This TCR beta chain derives from a study of control samples from healthy donors and cancer patients. The V and J ends lost 4 bases and 6 bases, in that order; junction bases with no gene match: 9. CDR3 length: 14 amino acids. Germline V gene data show CDR1 as SGHRS and CDR2 as YFSETQ. Profiling relied on immunoSEQ multiplex PCR, and the TCRdb table lists in-frame clones only, not all of them. The sample consists of some 150,000 clones, over 85% of them appearing once. The source is a man aged 45-60 years in good health. Source material: blood. The V gene is TRBV5-1, the J gene TRBJ2-7, with 8 bases identical to TRBD1. The CDR3 protein is CASSRGQGASEQYF. Here the CDR3 DNA reads TGCGCCAGCAGCCGAGGGCAGGGGGCAAGCGAGCAGTACTTC.